The 16 T cell receptor beta chains below were found in one sample sequenced in a study of shared clonotypes between healthy human individuals. The repertoire was sequenced with immunoSEQ multiplex PCR; TCRdb's copy has only in-frame clones and lacks some. The sample includes around 2.1 million clones, more than 85% of them seen just once. CD45RO-negative, CCR7-selected cells formed the naive CD8 fraction, which excluded terminally differentiated effector memory CD45RA+ cells. Sequenced: naive CD8+ T cells from PBMCs. The receptors derive from a man aged 18 to 30 in good health. Some clones in this sample may be carry-over from other donors' samples.

This clone was found once. J is TRBJ1-5 and V is TRBV4-2, with 8 bases that match TRBD1. The germline V gene encodes CDR1 LGHNA and CDR2 YNFKEQ. Trimming cost V 3 bases and J 7 bases; bases outside gene matches: 8. The CDR3 is 15 amino acids. CDR3 nucleotides: TGTGCCAGCAGCCACGACAGGGGCTCAGGACAGCCCCAGCATTTT. It codes for CASSHDRGSGQPQHF.

In regard to this clone: One end of the junction varies from germline; a read error may be responsible. J is TRBJ1-2 and V is TRBV13; 7 nucleotides match TRBD1. Per the germline V gene, CDR1 is PRHDT and CDR2 is FYEKMQ (reference sequence). The CDR3 runs 12 residues. Here the CDR3 DNA reads TGTGCCAGCAGCTCTGGGACAGCCCCTAGTAGCTTC. This translates into CASSSGTAPSSF.

This chain links TRBV27 with TRBJ2-5; TRBD2 might be the D (6 bases). V lost 5 bases and J 3 bases, leaving 10 bases between the germline ends. Germline lookup yields CDR1 MNHEY and CDR2 SMNVEV (reference sequence). This CDR3 contains 13 residues. CDR3 region: CASSRLDEETQYF. The CDR3 DNA is TGTGCCAGCAGTCGACTAGACGAAGAGACCCAGTACTTC.

The chain links TRBV6-6 to TRBJ2-7; a weak D match, TRBD2 (6 bases). Trimming stripped 8 bases from V and 3 bases from J, with 17 bases between. Germline CDR1 MNHNY, CDR2 SVGAGI (reference sequence). The CDR3 has 14 amino acids. The CDR3 DNA is TGTGCCAGCCTGCCGGGACTTATACTCTACGAGCAGTACTTC. Translating it yields CASLPGLILYEQYF.

CDR3 nucleotide sequence: TGTGCCAGCAGCTCTCGCGAAGGGGACACCACCGGGGAGCTGTTTTTT. Its protein product is CASSSREGDTTGELFF. This rearrangement joins TRBV7-3 to TRBJ2-2; D possibly corresponds to TRBD1 (6 bases). The CDR3 sequence is 16 residues long. Between the trimmed V and J ends, which lost 4 bases and 4 bases, there was a span of 16 bases. Germline CDR1 and CDR2: SGHTA and FQGTGA.

The chain uses TRBV9 and TRBJ1-2, with 7 bases aligning to TRBD1. V lost 3 bases to trimming and J lost 4 bases; unmatched junction nucleotides: 18. CDR1 SGDLS and CDR2 YYNGEE come from the germline V gene. The CDR3 totals 18 residues. The chain's CDR3 is CASSGPHALGQTFYGYTF. DNA for the CDR3: TGTGCCAGCAGCGGACCCCACGCGTTGGGACAGACATTCTATGGCTACACCTTC.

CDR3 DNA sequence: TGTGCCAGCAGCCAGACAGCGGGAGTTGTGATACCTGATACGCAGTATTTT. Translation: CASSQTAGVVIPDTQYF. The V call is TRBV7-9, the J call TRBJ2-3; 8 nucleotides line up with TRBD2. V shed 5 bases, J shed 6 bases, and the junction held 16 bases outside the gene matches. This CDR3 spans 17 amino acids. Germline CDR1 is SEHNR and CDR2 is FQNEAQ (reference sequence).

This clone came up a few times. The chain uses TRBV27 and TRBJ2-1, with 11 bases matching TRBD2. CDR1 and CDR2 from the germline V gene are MNHEY and SMNVEV (reference sequence). Unmatched junction bases numbered 9, after V lost 8 bases and J lost 6 bases. CDR3 length equals 15 residues. The CDR3 DNA reads as TGTGCCAGCGCCCCACTAGCGGGGGTGGGCAATGAGCAGTTCTTC. Amino acid sequence: CASAPLAGVGNEQFF.

The V and J genes are TRBV9 and TRBJ2-1; TRBD2 agrees at 12 bases. Germline assignment: CDR1 SGDLS and CDR2 YYNGEE. This CDR3 region has 17 residues. V lost 3 bases and J lost 4; bases outside the gene matches: 8. The CDR3 sequence is CASSGRDGLAGYNEQFF. For the CDR3, the DNA is TGTGCCAGCAGCGGACGAGATGGACTAGCGGGGTACAATGAGCAGTTCTTC.

This chain uses TRBV15 with TRBJ1-1; no clear D gene. This CDR3 has 13 residues. V lost 3 bases and J 4 bases, leaving 9 bases between the germline ends. The germline gives CDR1 LNHNV, CDR2 YYDKDF (reference sequence). The CDR3 DNA follows: TGTGCCACCAGCAGGGGGTTTTTCACTGAAGCTTTCTTT. This encodes CATSRGFFTEAFF.

In nucleotides, the CDR3 is TGTGCCAGCAGCGCGGGGGGAGCCTACGAGCAGTACTTC. Translating it yields CASSAGGAYEQYF. The chain couples TRBV7-9 to TRBJ2-7; 8 positions agree with TRBD2. Germline V gene sequence: CDR1 SEHNR, CDR2 FQNEAQ (reference sequence). V lost 5 bases, J lost 2 bases, and 2 bases stayed unmatched. The CDR3 loop spans 13 amino acids.

The chain uses TRBV11-3 and TRBJ2-2; TRBD1 aligns across 12 bases. V lost 5 bases and J lost 6; bases outside the gene matches: 7. The germline V gene has CDR1 SGHNT and CDR2 YENEEA. This CDR3 comprises 16 residues. The CDR3 DNA sequence: TGTGCCAGCAGCCCAACCGGGACAGGGGGCCCCGGGGAGCTGTTTTTT. This translates into CASSPTGTGGPGELFF.

The rearrangement uses TRBV28 and TRBJ2-3; TRBD2 is a possible D gene (6 bases). This CDR3 is built from 13 residues. V was pared by 4 bases and J by 6 bases, with 11 bases between. The germline gives CDR1 MDHEN, CDR2 SYDVKM. CDR3 protein: CASSSSGTDTQYF. In DNA form, the CDR3 reads TGTGCCAGCAGTTCGTCAGGGACTGATACGCAGTATTTT.

V and J are TRBV9 and TRBJ2-5; 8 positions match TRBD1. Germline V CDR1 and CDR2: SGDLS, YYNGEE. CDR3 length: 15 residues. The V and J ends lost 4 bases and 4 bases, in that order; junction bases with no gene match: 9. CDR3 sequence (DNA): TGTGCCAGCAGCACCAGGACAGGGACGGGAGAGACCCAGTACTTC. It translates to CASSTRTGTGETQYF.

The chain has TRBV27 and TRBJ2-4; D tentatively reads TRBD1 or TRBD2 (6 bases each). This CDR3 region has 13 residues. The germline CDR1 and CDR2 sequences are MNHEY and SMNVEV (reference sequence). The V and J ends lost 6 bases and 5 bases respectively, with 11 bases between them. The CDR3 reads CASRLRGENIQYF. CDR3 DNA sequence: TGTGCCAGCAGACTTAGGGGGGAAAACATTCAGTACTTC.

The chain combines TRBV7-3 with TRBJ2-5, with 11 bases aligning to TRBD2. The V gene's germline CDR1 is SGHTA and CDR2 FQGTGA. This CDR3 is 16 amino acids long. Trimming cost V 0 bases and J 3 bases; bases outside gene matches: 3. The CDR3 DNA sequence: TGTGCCAGCAGCTTAACAACTAGCGGGAGTGAAGAGACCCAGTACTTC. It yields the protein CASSLTTSGSEETQYF.